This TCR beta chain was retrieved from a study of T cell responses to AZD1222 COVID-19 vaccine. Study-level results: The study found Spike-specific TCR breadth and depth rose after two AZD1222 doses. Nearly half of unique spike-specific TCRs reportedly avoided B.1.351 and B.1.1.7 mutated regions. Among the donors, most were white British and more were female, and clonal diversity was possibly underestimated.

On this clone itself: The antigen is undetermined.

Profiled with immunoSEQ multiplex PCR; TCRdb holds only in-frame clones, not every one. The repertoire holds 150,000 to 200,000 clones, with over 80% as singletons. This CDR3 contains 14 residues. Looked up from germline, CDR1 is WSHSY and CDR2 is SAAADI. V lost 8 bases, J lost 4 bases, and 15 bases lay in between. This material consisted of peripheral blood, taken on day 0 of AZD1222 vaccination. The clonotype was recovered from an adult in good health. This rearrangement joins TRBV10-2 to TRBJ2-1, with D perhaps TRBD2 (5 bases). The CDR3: CASAGLHMYNEQFF. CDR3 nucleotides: TGCGCCAGCGCAGGACTTCACATGTACAATGAGCAGTTCTTC.